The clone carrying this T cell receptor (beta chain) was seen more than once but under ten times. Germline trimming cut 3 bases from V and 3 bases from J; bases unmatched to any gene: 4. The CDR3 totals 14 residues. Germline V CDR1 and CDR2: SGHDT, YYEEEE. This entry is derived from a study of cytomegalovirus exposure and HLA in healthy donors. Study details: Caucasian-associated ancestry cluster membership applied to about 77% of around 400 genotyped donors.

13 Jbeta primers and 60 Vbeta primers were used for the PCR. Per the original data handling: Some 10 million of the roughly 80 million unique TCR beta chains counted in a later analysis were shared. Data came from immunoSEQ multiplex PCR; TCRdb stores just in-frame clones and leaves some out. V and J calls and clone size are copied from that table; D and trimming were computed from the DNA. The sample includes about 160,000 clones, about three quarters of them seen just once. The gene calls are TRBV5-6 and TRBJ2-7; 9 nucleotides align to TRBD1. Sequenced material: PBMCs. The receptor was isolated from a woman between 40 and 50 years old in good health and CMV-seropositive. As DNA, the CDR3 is TGTGCCAGCAGCTCGACAGGGGGGGGCTACGAGCAGTACTTC. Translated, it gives CASSSTGGGYEQYF.